This is a list of T cell receptor beta chains from one sample in a study of cytomegalovirus exposure and HLA in healthy donors. TCRdb's table, derived via immunoSEQ multiplex PCR, lists solely in-frame clones and lacks some. The sample lists about 150,000 clones; approximately 72% were seen once. The sequenced sample was PBMCs. These receptors were taken from a man between 18 and 35 years old in good health and CMV-seronegative. The CDR3 runs from the conserved cysteine through the conserved F or W. Each record gives: V gene, D gene, clone size, J gene, CDR3 DNA, CDR3 protein. A D gene is named only where the DNA matches it firmly. Clone size appears in some rows only: once, few, many, or a class for an expanded clone.

V gene: TRBV7-9
D gene: TRBD1
clone size: .
J gene: TRBJ2-2
CDR3 DNA: TGTGCCAGCAGCCCAACAGGGGGGACCGGGGAGCTGTTTTTT
CDR3 protein: CASSPTGGTGELFF

V gene: TRBV19
D gene: .
clone size: .
J gene: TRBJ1-3
CDR3 DNA: TGTGCCAGTAGCAGGACCTATCGGGGGGTGAGCTCTGGAAACACCATATATTTT
CDR3 protein: CASSRTYRGVSSGNTIYF

V gene: TRBV25-1
D gene: .
clone size: .
J gene: TRBJ1-1
CDR3 DNA: TGTGCCAGCAGTGAATATGAGAAAGCTTTCTTT
CDR3 protein: CASSEYEKAFF

V gene: TRBV6-5
D gene: .
clone size: .
J gene: TRBJ1-3
CDR3 DNA: TGTGCCAGCAGTAGGGGGACCTTCTCTGGAAACACCATATATTTT
CDR3 protein: CASSRGTFSGNTIYF

V gene: TRBV5-6
D gene: TRBD1
clone size: .
J gene: TRBJ1-2
CDR3 DNA: TGTGCCAGCAGGTCCCCGGACAGGGCCTATGGCTACACCTTC
CDR3 protein: CASRSPDRAYGYTF

V gene: TRBV28
D gene: .
clone size: few
J gene: TRBJ2-2
CDR3 DNA: TGTGCCAGCAGTCCCCCAGGGCGGCTCAGGAACACCGGGGAGCTGTTTTTT
CDR3 protein: CASSPPGRLRNTGELFF

V gene: TRBV4-2
D gene: .
clone size: .
J gene: TRBJ2-6
CDR3 DNA: TGTGCCATCGCCCCGAGTGGAGGGATCTCTGGGGCCAACGTCCTGACTTTC
CDR3 protein: CAIAPSGGISGANVLTF

V gene: TRBV4-3
D gene: .
clone size: .
J gene: TRBJ1-2
CDR3 DNA: TGCGCCAGCAGCCAAGAGATTACAGGAACTAACTATGGCTACACCTTC
CDR3 protein: CASSQEITGTNYGYTF

V gene: TRBV28
D gene: .
clone size: .
J gene: TRBJ1-1
CDR3 DNA: TGTGCCAGCAGCCTGGACAGCCCGCCTGAAGCTTTCTTT
CDR3 protein: CASSLDSPPEAFF

V gene: TRBV18
D gene: .
clone size: few
J gene: TRBJ2-1
CDR3 DNA: TGTGCCAGCTCACCACCGGGGGCCACCCCCTACAATGAGCAGTTCTTC
CDR3 protein: CASSPPGATPYNEQFF

V gene: TRBV5-6
D gene: .
clone size: once
J gene: TRBJ2-5
CDR3 DNA: TGTGCCAGCAGTTATCAAGAGACCCAGTACTTC
CDR3 protein: CASSYQETQYF

V gene: TRBV7-7
D gene: TRBD2
clone size: .
J gene: TRBJ2-2
CDR3 DNA: TGTGCTAGCAGCTCAACTAGCGGGGGGGCCGCCGGGGAGCTGTTTTTT
CDR3 protein: CASSSTSGGAAGELFF

V gene: TRBV19
D gene: TRBD1
clone size: .
J gene: TRBJ2-7
CDR3 DNA: TGTGCCAGTAGTATAGTTATTCTGAGGGGGCGTGGGGAGTCCTACGAGCAGTACTTC
CDR3 protein: CASSIVILRGRGESYEQYF

V gene: TRBV5-4
D gene: .
clone size: .
J gene: TRBJ2-3
CDR3 DNA: TGTGCCAGCAGCTTGGGGGAAACCGGAGGGGATACGCAGTATTTT
CDR3 protein: CASSLGETGGDTQYF

V gene: TRBV7-2
D gene: .
clone size: .
J gene: TRBJ1-4
CDR3 DNA: TGTGCCAGCGGCAAAGGACTGATTAATGAAAAACTGTTTTTT
CDR3 protein: CASGKGLINEKLFF

V gene: TRBV4-3
D gene: .
clone size: .
J gene: TRBJ2-7
CDR3 DNA: TGCGCCAGCAGCCATCGGACGGGAAGCTCCTACGAGCAGTACTTC
CDR3 protein: CASSHRTGSSYEQYF

V gene: TRBV7-6
D gene: TRBD1
clone size: .
J gene: TRBJ1-1
CDR3 DNA: TGTGCCAGCAGCTTAGGCCGACAGGGGGACCTGACTGAAGCTTTCTTT
CDR3 protein: CASSLGRQGDLTEAFF

V gene: TRBV28
D gene: .
clone size: .
J gene: TRBJ1-2
CDR3 DNA: TGTGCCAGCAGTTTCTCTCAGGCACCTAACTATGGCTACACCTTC
CDR3 protein: CASSFSQAPNYGYTF

V gene: TRBV9
D gene: .
clone size: few
J gene: TRBJ1-2
CDR3 DNA: TGTGCCAGCAGCCCAAATAGAGGGAGCTATGGCTACACCTTC
CDR3 protein: CASSPNRGSYGYTF

V gene: TRBV5-6
D gene: TRBD1
clone size: .
J gene: TRBJ1-2
CDR3 DNA: TGTGCCAGCAGCTCCGTGACAGGGACTGGCGGCTACACCTTC
CDR3 protein: CASSSVTGTGGYTF

V gene: TRBV5-4
D gene: TRBD1
clone size: .
J gene: TRBJ1-2
CDR3 DNA: TGTGCCAGCAGCTTGTGGGACAGGGTTAACTATGGCTACACCTTC
CDR3 protein: CASSLWDRVNYGYTF

V gene: TRBV18
D gene: TRBD1
clone size: .
J gene: TRBJ1-5
CDR3 DNA: TGTGCCAGCTCAGAACCGGGACAGGGTAGCAATCAGCCCCAGCATTTT
CDR3 protein: CASSEPGQGSNQPQHF

V gene: TRBV6-6
D gene: .
clone size: few
J gene: TRBJ1-1
CDR3 DNA: TGTGCCAGCAGCCGAGGGAACACTGAAGCTTTCTTT
CDR3 protein: CASSRGNTEAFF

V gene: TRBV5-1
D gene: .
clone size: .
J gene: TRBJ2-7
CDR3 DNA: TGCGCCAGCAGCTTGGGGGGCGGGACGGCCTACTCCTACGAGCAGTACTTC
CDR3 protein: CASSLGGGTAYSYEQYF

V gene: TRBV18
D gene: TRBD1
clone size: .
J gene: TRBJ2-2
CDR3 DNA: TGTGCCAGCTCACCACCGAGGGACAGGTACACCGGGGAGCTGTTTTTT
CDR3 protein: CASSPPRDRYTGELFF

V gene: TRBV6-6
D gene: TRBD1
clone size: .
J gene: TRBJ2-2
CDR3 DNA: TGTGCCAGCAGCGGGACAGGGGGGAACACCGGGGAGCTGTTTTTT
CDR3 protein: CASSGTGGNTGELFF

V gene: TRBV7-8
D gene: TRBD2
clone size: .
J gene: TRBJ2-3
CDR3 DNA: TGTGCCAGCAGCCCGCCGACTAGCGGGAGCACAGATACGCAGTATTTT
CDR3 protein: CASSPPTSGSTDTQYF

V gene: TRBV4-1
D gene: .
clone size: .
J gene: TRBJ1-1
CDR3 DNA: TGCGCCAGCAGCCAAGATGGGCAGGGCGGTATGAACACTGAAGCTTTCTTT
CDR3 protein: CASSQDGQGGMNTEAFF

V gene: TRBV7-9
D gene: TRBD2
clone size: .
J gene: TRBJ2-1
CDR3 DNA: TGTGCCAGCAGCCCGCGAGCGGGGGGGATCTACAATGAGCAGTTCTTC
CDR3 protein: CASSPRAGGIYNEQFF

V gene: TRBV7-9
D gene: TRBD2
clone size: .
J gene: TRBJ2-5
CDR3 DNA: TGTGCCAGCAGCTTACCCACTAGCGGGGGAAAGACCCAGTACTTC
CDR3 protein: CASSLPTSGGKTQYF

V gene: TRBV4-2
D gene: TRBD2
clone size: few
J gene: TRBJ2-7
CDR3 DNA: TGTGCCAGCAGCCAAGATCGCGGGGGGGCCTACGAGCAGTACTTC
CDR3 protein: CASSQDRGGAYEQYF

V gene: TRBV11-2
D gene: .
clone size: .
J gene: TRBJ2-3
CDR3 DNA: TGTGCCAGCAGCTTACTGGTCAGGGCAGATACGCAGTATTTT
CDR3 protein: CASSLLVRADTQYF

V gene: TRBV27
D gene: TRBD2
clone size: few
J gene: TRBJ2-1
CDR3 DNA: TGTGCCAGCAGTCCACTAACTAGCGCGAGCTCCTACAATGAGCAGTTCTTC
CDR3 protein: CASSPLTSASSYNEQFF

V gene: TRBV19
D gene: TRBD1
clone size: few
J gene: TRBJ1-6
CDR3 DNA: TGTGCCAGTAGTAGGGGGCAGGGGGCGAGTAATTCACCCCTCCACTTT
CDR3 protein: CASSRGQGASNSPLHF

V gene: TRBV28
D gene: .
clone size: .
J gene: TRBJ1-2
CDR3 DNA: TGTGCCAGCAGTTCGATGCGACTTGGCTACACCTTC
CDR3 protein: CASSSMRLGYTF

V gene: TRBV28
D gene: .
clone size: .
J gene: TRBJ1-3
CDR3 DNA: TGTGCCAGCAGTCCGCCAGGTTCTGGAAACACCATATATTTT
CDR3 protein: CASSPPGSGNTIYF